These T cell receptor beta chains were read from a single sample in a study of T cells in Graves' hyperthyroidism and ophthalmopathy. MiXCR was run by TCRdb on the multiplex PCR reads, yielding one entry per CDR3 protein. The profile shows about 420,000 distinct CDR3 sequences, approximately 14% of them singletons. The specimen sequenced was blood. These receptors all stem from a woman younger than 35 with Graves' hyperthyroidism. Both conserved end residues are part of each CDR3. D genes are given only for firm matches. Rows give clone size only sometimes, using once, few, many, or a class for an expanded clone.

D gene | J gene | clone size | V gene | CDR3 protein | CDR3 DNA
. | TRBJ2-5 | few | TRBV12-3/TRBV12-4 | CASSFLGGPPGETQYF | TGTGCCAGCAGTTTTCTTGGGGGACCGCCGGGAGAGACCCAGTACTTC
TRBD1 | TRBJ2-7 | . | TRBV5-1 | CASSFGQVSYEQYF | TGCGCCAGCAGCTTCGGACAGGTTTCCTACGAGCAGTACTTC
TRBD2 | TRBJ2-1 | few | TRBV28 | CATSRASSGSYNEQFF | TGTGCCACCTCCAGGGCTTCTAGCGGGAGTTACAATGAGCAGTTCTTC
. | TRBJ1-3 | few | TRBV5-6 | CASSLARRVTGNTIYF | TGTGCCAGCAGCTTGGCCCGCAGGGTTACTGGAAACACCATATATTTT
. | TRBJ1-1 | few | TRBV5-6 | CASSLRSGLNTEAFF | TGTGCCAGCAGCTTGAGATCAGGATTGAACACTGAAGCTTTCTTT
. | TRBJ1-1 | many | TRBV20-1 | CSASLSGRAFF | TGCAGTGCTAGCCTATCCGGGAGGGCTTTCTTT
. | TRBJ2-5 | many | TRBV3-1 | CASSLADSAETQYF | TGTGCCAGCAGCCTAGCGGATTCAGCAGAGACCCAGTACTTC
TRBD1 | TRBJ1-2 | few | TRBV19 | CASSNDRGRSGYTF | TGTGCCAGTAGTAACGACAGGGGGCGGAGTGGCTACACCTTC
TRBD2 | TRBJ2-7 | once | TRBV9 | CASSVSGGAIYEQYF | TGTGCCAGCAGCGTTAGCGGGGGGGCCATCTACGAGCAGTACTTC
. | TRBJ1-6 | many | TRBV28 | CASRFPGSYNSPLHF | TGTGCCAGCAGGTTCCCTGGCTCCTATAATTCACCCCTCCACTTT
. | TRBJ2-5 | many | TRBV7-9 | CASSYPGYQETQYF | TGTGCCAGCAGTTACCCAGGGTACCAAGAGACCCAGTACTTC
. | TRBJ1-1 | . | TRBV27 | CASSFSENTESFF | TGTGCCAGCAGTTTTTCAGAGAACACTGAATCTTTCTTT
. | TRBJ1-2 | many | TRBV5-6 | CASSRPGGQGYGYTF | TGTGCCAGCAGCCGACCTGGGGGGCAGGGCTATGGCTACACCTTC
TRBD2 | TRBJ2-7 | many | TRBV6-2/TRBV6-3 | CASFEASGSYEQYF | TGTGCCAGCTTCGAGGCTAGCGGATCCTACGAGCAGTACTTC
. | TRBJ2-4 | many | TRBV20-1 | CSAPGLLAKNIQYF | TGCAGTGCACCGGGACTTCTAGCCAAAAACATTCAGTACTTC
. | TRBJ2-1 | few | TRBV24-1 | CATSDSLLQFF | TGTGCCACCAGTGATTCGTTACTTCAGTTCTTC
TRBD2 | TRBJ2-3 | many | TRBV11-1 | CASSEAGRNTDTQYF | TGTGCCAGCAGCGAAGCGGGGAGGAACACAGATACGCAGTATTTT
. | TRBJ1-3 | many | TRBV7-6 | CASSPTGGASSGNTIYF | TGTGCCAGCAGCCCCACTGGGGGTGCGAGCTCTGGAAACACCATATATTTT
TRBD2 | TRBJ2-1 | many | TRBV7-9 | CASSSFPTGTSGPREQFF | TGTGCCAGCAGCTCTTTTCCCACCGGGACTAGCGGTCCACGGGAGCAGTTCTTC
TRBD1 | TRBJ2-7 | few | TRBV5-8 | CASSPMTGGTYEQYF | TGTGCCAGCAGCCCAATGACAGGGGGCACCTACGAGCAGTACTTC
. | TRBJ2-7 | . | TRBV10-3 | CAISLDSYYEQYF | TGTGCCATCAGTCTGGACAGCTACTACGAGCAGTACTTC
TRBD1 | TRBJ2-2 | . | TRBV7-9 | CASSHPGGDWMNTGELFF | TGTGCCAGCAGCCACCCAGGGGGAGACTGGATGAACACCGGGGAGCTGTTTTTT
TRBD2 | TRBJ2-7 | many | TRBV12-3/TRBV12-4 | CASTEWASGGDEQYF | TGTGCCAGCACCGAATGGGCTAGCGGGGGCGACGAGCAGTACTTC
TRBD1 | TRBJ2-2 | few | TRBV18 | CASSPGRGLSGELFF | TGTGCCAGCTCACCAGGCAGGGGGCTTTCCGGGGAGCTGTTTTTT
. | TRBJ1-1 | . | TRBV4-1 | CASSRWGTKNPEAFF | TGCGCCAGCAGCCGGTGGGGAACCAAGAACCCCGAAGCTTTCTTT
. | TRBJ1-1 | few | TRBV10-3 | CAISDGTEAFF | TGTGCCATCAGTGATGGCACTGAAGCTTTCTTT
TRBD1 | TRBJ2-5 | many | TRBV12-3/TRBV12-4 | CASSPRGTQETQYF | TGTGCCAGCAGCCCCAGGGGGACGCAAGAGACCCAGTACTTC
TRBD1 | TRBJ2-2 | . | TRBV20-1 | CSARPFRIGGNTGELFF | TGCAGTGCTAGACCCTTTCGGATAGGGGGCAACACCGGGGAGCTGTTTTTT
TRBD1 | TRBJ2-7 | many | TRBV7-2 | CASSPRQGIYEQYF | TGTGCCAGCAGCCCCCGACAGGGGATTTACGAGCAGTACTTC
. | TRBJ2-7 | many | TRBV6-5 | CASSYSISGPYEQYF | TGTGCCAGCAGTTACTCCATTAGCGGCCCCTACGAGCAGTACTTC
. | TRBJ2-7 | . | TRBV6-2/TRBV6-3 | CASSPVISSYEQYF | TGTGCCAGCAGCCCTGTCATCAGCTCCTACGAGCAGTACTTC
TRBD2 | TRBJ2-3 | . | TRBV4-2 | CASGGGGPADTQYF | TGTGCCAGCGGCGGGGGGGGCCCGGCAGATACGCAGTATTTT
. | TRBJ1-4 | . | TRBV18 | CASSPDRSANEKLFF | TGTGCCAGCTCACCTGACAGGAGCGCTAATGAAAAACTGTTTTTT
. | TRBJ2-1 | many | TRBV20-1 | CSARDPRKRTPNEQFF | TGCAGTGCTAGAGACCCTAGAAAGCGAACACCGAATGAGCAGTTCTTC
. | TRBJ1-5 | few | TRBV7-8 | CASSLTVGNQPQHF | TGTGCCAGCAGCTTGACAGTAGGCAATCAGCCCCAGCATTTT
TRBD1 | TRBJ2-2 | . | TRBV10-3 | CAISELGGQGNTGELFF | TGTGCCATCAGTGAGTTAGGGGGACAGGGGAACACCGGGGAGCTGTTTTTT
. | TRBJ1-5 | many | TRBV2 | CASSPSRVEQPQHF | TGTGCCAGCAGTCCCAGCAGGGTGGAACAGCCCCAGCATTTT
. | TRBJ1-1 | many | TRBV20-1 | CSAIDNSGGEAFF | TGCAGTGCCATCGATAACAGTGGTGGTGAAGCTTTCTTT
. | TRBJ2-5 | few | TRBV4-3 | CASSQRTEETQYF | TGCGCCAGCAGCCAAAGGACAGAAGAGACCCAGTACTTC
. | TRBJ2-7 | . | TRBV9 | CASSVGQGLYEQYF | TGTGCCAGCAGCGTAGGGCAGGGTCTCTACGAGCAGTACTTC
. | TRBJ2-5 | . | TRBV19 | CASSRRATLETQYF | TGTGCCAGTAGTAGGCGAGCGACGCTGGAGACCCAGTACTTC
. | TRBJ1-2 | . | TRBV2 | CASSTNYRGYGYTF | TGTGCCAGCAGTACTAACTATCGGGGCTATGGCTACACCTTC